This entry lists 25 T cell receptor beta chains sequenced from one sample in a study of Graves' ophthalmopathy and Graves' hyperthyroidism. RNA transcripts served as template for amplifying TCR beta CDR3 sequences. HTBI-primed first-round RT-PCR preceded second-round multiplex PCR. TCRdb reprocessed the multiplex PCR reads via MiXCR and lists one record per CDR3 protein. The table records almost 750,000 distinct CDR3 sequences, 35% to 50% of them present only once. The sequencing input was peripheral blood. These receptors came from an adult man with Graves' ophthalmopathy.

The sample holds many counts of this clonotype. V and J are TRBV14 and TRBJ2-7, with D hard to call. Trimming removed 3 bases from V and 0 bases from J, with 9 bases in between. The CDR3 is 14 amino acids. CDR1 and CDR2 from the germline V gene are SGHDN and FVKESK. The CDR3 region is CASSHPPVSYEQYF. In DNA form, the CDR3 reads TGTGCCAGCAGCCACCCCCCAGTCTCCTACGAGCAGTACTTC.

This clonotype appeared a few times. V usage is TRBV24-1 and J usage is TRBJ2-5; D remains unclear. CDR3 length: 12 residues. Germline CDR1 reads KGHDR; CDR2 reads SFDVKD. V lost 5 bases and J 7 bases, leaving 10 bases between the germline ends. The CDR3 DNA is TGTGCCACCAGTGTAAATTCTGGGACCCAGTACTTC. Translated: CATSVNSGTQYF.

This clonotype was seen only a few times. This sequence joins TRBV7-9 and TRBJ1-4, with 7 nucleotides matching TRBD1. The CDR3 covers 16 residues. Germline V gene lookup returns CDR1 SEHNR and CDR2 FQNEAQ (reference sequence). Germline trimming cut 5 bases from V and 2 bases from J; bases unmatched to any gene: 8. The CDR3 sequence is CASSQVRGLTNEKLFF. CDR3 in DNA: TGTGCCAGCAGCCAGGTTAGGGGGCTCACTAATGAAAAACTGTTTTTT.

The chain joins TRBV29-1 to TRBJ2-3; D is uncertain. Germline loops: CDR1 SQVTM, CDR2 ANQGSEA. This CDR3 comprises 14 residues. V was clipped by 2 bases and J by 6 bases, with 15 bases between them. In DNA, the CDR3 is TGCAGCGTTGAAAAGGGCGAAGAACGGGATACGCAGTATTTT. Its protein is CSVEKGEERDTQYF.

This clonotype was seen a handful of times. V and J are TRBV7-9 and TRBJ1-1; 8 bases match TRBD1. Germline V gene lookup returns CDR1 SEHNR and CDR2 FQNEAQ (reference sequence). With 6 bases clipped from V and 8 bases from J, the junction kept 14 bases outside the gene matches. This CDR3 contains 15 residues. The CDR3 loop reads CASSSDRVTLGEAFF. The CDR3 DNA sequence: TGTGCCAGCAGTTCGGACAGGGTGACTCTCGGCGAAGCTTTCTTT.

This clonotype has a handful of counts. The chain employs TRBV14 and TRBJ2-7; either TRBD1 or TRBD2 may supply D (5 bases each). Germline CDR1 reads SGHDN; CDR2 reads FVKESK. Trimming cost V 3 bases and J 1 base, with 13 bases left between them. The CDR3 has 15 amino acids. This CDR3 reads CASSHTGTRSYEQYF. DNA of the CDR3: TGTGCCAGCAGCCATACCGGGACCCGTTCCTACGAGCAGTACTTC.

This clonotype has a count of ten or more. The chain recombines TRBV10-3 with TRBJ1-2; no reliable D call. V was clipped by 3 bases and J by 3 bases, with 8 bases between them. From germline, CDR1 is ENHRY and CDR2 SYGVKD. This CDR3 has 13 amino acids. The CDR3 loop is CAISDREHYGYTF. In DNA form, the CDR3 reads TGTGCCATCAGTGATAGGGAACACTATGGCTACACCTTC.

The gene calls are TRBV25-1 and TRBJ2-2; D not certain. The V gene lost 5 bases and the J gene lost 1 base, with 17 bases spanning the gap. The CDR3 is 17 residues long. The V gene's germline CDR1 is MGHDK and CDR2 SYGVNS. CDR3 coding DNA: TGTGCCAGCAGTACCATCAGGAAACGGATGAACACCGGGGAGCTGTTTTTT. Protein sequence: CASSTIRKRMNTGELFF.

In its sample, this clonotype was seen a few times. The chain combines TRBV9 with TRBJ1-2; a weak D match, TRBD1 (5 bases). V gave up 4 bases and J gave up 4 bases, with 14 bases separating them. Germline-derived CDR1 and CDR2 are SGDLS and YYNGEE. The CDR3 is 14 amino acids. CDR3 sequence reads: CASSQVSGLYGYTF. The CDR3 region has the DNA TGTGCCAGCAGCCAAGTTTCAGGGCTCTATGGCTACACCTTC.

This clonotype was seen a few times. V is TRBV13 and J is TRBJ1-2; D not certain. Germline lookup yields CDR1 PRHDT and CDR2 FYEKMQ (reference sequence). This CDR3 has 17 amino acids. The V gene lost 1 base and the J gene lost 0 bases, with 15 bases spanning the gap. Here the CDR3 DNA reads TGTGCCAGCAGCTTAGACCTGATAATGGATCCTAACTATGGCTACACCTTC. This translates into CASSLDLIMDPNYGYTF. The entire variable domain, with the rest obtained from reference TRBV13 and TRBJ1-2, is as follows: AAGVIQSPRHLIKEKRETATLKCYPIPRHDTVYWYQQGPGQDPQFLISFYEKMQSDKGSIPDRFSAQQFSDYHSELNMSSLELGDSALYFCASSLDLIMDPNYGYTFGSGTRLTVV.

This clonotype was seen at least ten times. The gene calls are TRBV7-9 and TRBJ1-1; D not resolved. The germline V and J ends were trimmed by 1 base and 11 bases, with 5 bases remaining between them. CDR3 size: 10 residues. Germline CDR1 is SEHNR and CDR2 is FQNEAQ (reference sequence). The CDR3 sequence is CASSLVGAFF. CDR3 bases: TGTGCCAGCAGCTTAGTCGGGGCTTTCTTT.

In its sample, this clonotype was seen once. The chain has TRBV10-3 and TRBJ2-5, with 14 bases aligning to TRBD2. V lost 6 bases and J lost 9; bases outside the gene matches: 0. The V gene's germline CDR1 is ENHRY and CDR2 SYGVKD. This CDR3 is 12 amino acids long. Here the CDR3 reads CAIRGLAGAQYF. The CDR3 bases are TGTGCCATCAGGGGACTAGCGGGAGCCCAGTACTTC.

This clonotype was recorded at least ten times. The rearrangement joins TRBV29-1 to TRBJ2-7; TRBD2 matches 11 bases. There are 12 residues in the CDR3. Germline CDR1 is SQVTM and CDR2 is ANQGSEA. Trimming removed 5 bases from V and 3 bases from J; junction bases left unmatched: 0. CDR3 in DNA: TGCAGCGTTCTAGCGGGAGGCTACGAGCAGTACTTC. It specifies CSVLAGGYEQYF.

CDR3 DNA sequence: TGTGCCAGCAGTTTATGGCGGCTCCGGGACTATGGCTACACCTTC. The encoded protein is CASSLWRLRDYGYTF. The V call is TRBV25-1, the J call TRBJ1-2; D is unresolved. V lost 5 bases and J lost 3, with 16 bases in between. The CDR3 has 15 residues. Germline V gives CDR1 MGHDK, CDR2 SYGVNS.

This clonotype appeared many times. The V call is TRBV19, the J call TRBJ1-2, with D uncertain. The CDR3 consists of 13 residues. CDR1 and CDR2 (germline): LNHDA, SQIVND (reference sequence). The ends were cut back, 6 bases at V and 7 bases at J, with 15 bases in the middle. The CDR3 nucleotides are TGTGCCAGTAGGGCCACACGATATGGTGGCTACACCTTC. Its translation is CASRATRYGGYTF. Full variable domain (remainder filled in from reference TRBV19 and TRBJ1-2): DGGITQSPKYLFRKEGQNVTLSCEQNLNHDAMYWYRQDPGQGLRLIYYSQIVNDFQKGDIAEGYSVSREKKESFPLTVTSAQKNPTAFYLCASRATRYGGYTFGSGTRLTVV.

J is TRBJ1-5 and V is TRBV6-1; D remains ambiguous. Looked up from germline, CDR1 is MNHNS and CDR2 is SASEGT. The length of the CDR3 is 17 residues. V lost 0 bases, J lost 2 bases, and 14 bases lay in between. The CDR3 sequence is CASSEARRVLGNQPQHF. CDR3 bases: TGTGCCAGCAGTGAAGCGAGGAGGGTATTGGGCAATCAGCCCCAGCATTTT.

This clonotype was seen ten or more times. V usage is TRBV20-1 and J usage is TRBJ2-7, with D perhaps matching TRBD1 (6 bases). Between the trimmed V and J ends, which lost 0 bases and 2 bases, there was a span of 8 bases. Germline CDR1 is DFQATT and CDR2 is SNEGSKA (reference sequence). CDR3 length: 13 amino acids. CDR3 residues: CSARDHRAYEQYF. The CDR3 coding sequence is TGCAGTGCTAGAGATCACAGGGCCTACGAGCAGTACTTC.

In DNA form, the CDR3 reads TGTGCCAGCAGTGAGGAGACAGGAAAAGAGACCCAGTACTTC. Its protein product is CASSEETGKETQYF. J is TRBJ2-5 and V is TRBV2; D might be TRBD1 (6 bases). V gave up 3 bases and J gave up 3 bases, with 11 bases separating them. The CDR3 sequence is 14 residues long. The V gene's germline CDR1 is SNHLY and CDR2 FYNNEI.

This clonotype was counted many times. V and J are TRBV7-2 and TRBJ1-4; D is unclear. The V gene lost 4 bases and the J gene lost 0 bases, with 9 bases spanning the gap. CDR1 is SGHTA and CDR2 is FQGNSA in the germline V gene. CDR3 length: 15 amino acids. DNA for the CDR3: TGTGCCAGCAGCTACCAGTTTGCAACTAATGAAAAACTGTTTTTT. Translation: CASSYQFATNEKLFF.

The J gene is TRBJ1-4, the V gene TRBV7-9; weak D call: TRBD1 (6 bases). V lost 5 bases and J lost 3, with 16 bases in between. Germline assignment: CDR1 SEHNR and CDR2 FQNEAQ (reference sequence). There are 16 residues in the CDR3. In nucleotides, the CDR3 is TGTGCCAGCAGCCAAGATCCTGGGGGGCCTAATGAAAAACTGTTTTTT. Amino acids: CASSQDPGGPNEKLFF.

The chain uses TRBV20-1 and TRBJ2-7, with D perhaps assigned TRBD1 or TRBD2 (5 bases each). Trimming took 6 bases from V and 2 from J, leaving 17 bases between them. There are 14 residues in the CDR3. Germline CDR1 and CDR2: DFQATT and SNEGSKA (reference sequence). The CDR3 nucleotides are TGCAGTGCGGACCCGGGACGGTCACCCTACGAGCAGTACTTC. Translated: CSADPGRSPYEQYF.

In its sample, this clonotype was seen many times. The chain uses TRBV7-3 and TRBJ2-5; no firm D call. Germline CDR1 SGHTA, CDR2 FQGTGA. This CDR3 comprises 12 residues. Deletions cut 3 bases from V and 3 bases from J, with 5 bases between. CDR3 residues: CASSLSEETQYF. DNA for the CDR3: TGTGCCAGCAGCTTGTCCGAAGAGACCCAGTACTTC. Complete variable domain (other parts from reference TRBV7-3 and TRBJ2-5): GAGVSQTPSNKVTEKGKYVELRCDPISGHTALYWYRQSLGQGPEFLIYFQGTGAADDSGLPNDRFFAVRPEGSVSTLKIQRTERGDSAVYLCASSLSEETQYFGPGTRLLVL.

Points on this clonotype: The conserved closing phenylalanine or tryptophan is absent in this CDR3, likely reflecting a read error. The chain couples TRBV11-1 to TRBJ2-5; no firm D call. The CDR3 extends over 11 amino acids. Germline-derived CDR1 and CDR2 are SGHAT and FQDESV (reference sequence). Trimming cost V 5 bases and J 5 bases, with 6 bases left between them. The CDR3 loop reads CASSNAETQYL. The CDR3 DNA reads as TGTGCCAGCAGCAACGCGGAGACCCAGTACCTC.

This sequence joins TRBV27 and TRBJ2-5, with 7 nucleotides matching TRBD1. J gave up 2 bases and V 8 bases, and 5 bases lay outside the gene matches. From germline, CDR1 is MNHEY and CDR2 SMNVEV (reference sequence). This CDR3 is built from 13 residues. CDR3: CASGTVGQETQYF. CDR3 in DNA: TGTGCCAGCGGGACAGTCGGGCAAGAGACCCAGTACTTC.

The V and J genes are TRBV20-1 and TRBJ1-1, with D maybe TRBD1 (6 bases). CDR3 length: 13 residues. Germline V gene lookup returns CDR1 DFQATT and CDR2 SNEGSKA (reference sequence). Trimming took off 5 bases at V and 0 bases at J, with 10 bases between the two ends. The CDR3 sequence is CSASGTLNTEAFF. The CDR3 region has the DNA TGCAGTGCTTCTGGGACACTGAACACTGAAGCTTTCTTT.